The 31 T cell receptor beta chains below all came from one sample that was sequenced in a study of cytomegalovirus exposure and HLA in healthy donors. This PCR relied on a set of 60 Vbeta primers and 13 Jbeta primers. Profiling relied on immunoSEQ multiplex PCR, and the TCRdb table lists in-frame clones only, not all of them. The data show hundreds of thousands of clones, just over 75% seen once. The sample taken for sequencing was PBMCs. Source of these receptors: a man between 18 and 29 years old in good health and CMV-seronegative.

This chain uses TRBV9 with TRBJ2-2; weak D call: TRBD2 (5 bases). The germline V gene has CDR1 SGDLS and CDR2 YYNGEE. The V gene lost 1 base and the J gene lost 0 bases, with 7 bases spanning the gap. The CDR3 runs to 15 residues. As DNA, the CDR3 is TGTGCCAGCAGCGTAAGAGGGACGAACACCGGGGAGCTGTTTTTT. Translating gives CASSVRGTNTGELFF. The full variable domain, in which reference TRBV9 and TRBJ2-2 provide the parts outside the CDR3, is DSGVTQTPKHLITATGQRVTLRCSPRSGDLSVYWYQQSLDQGLQFLIQYYNGEERAKGNILERFSAQQFPDLHSELNLSSLELGDSALYFCASSVRGTNTGELFFGEGSRLTVL.

The V and J genes are TRBV9 and TRBJ2-1; possible D gene TRBD2, 6 bases. The germline V gene has CDR1 SGDLS and CDR2 YYNGEE. Trimming stripped 4 bases from V and 9 bases from J, with 20 bases between. CDR3 length: 15 residues. The DNA for the CDR3 is TGTGCCAGCAGCAGAAGGTCCGTTAGCGGTACTGAGCAGTTCTTC. Translated, it gives CASSRRSVSGTEQFF. Using reference TRBV9 and TRBJ2-1 for the parts outside the CDR3, the full variable domain is DSGVTQTPKHLITATGQRVTLRCSPRSGDLSVYWYQQSLDQGLQFLIQYYNGEERAKGNILERFSAQQFPDLHSELNLSSLELGDSALYFCASSRRSVSGTEQFFGPGTRLTVL.

This chain links TRBV30 with TRBJ1-2; 8 positions agree with TRBD1. With V trimmed by 4 bases and J by 8 bases, 9 bases remained unmatched. CDR1 is GTSNPN and CDR2 is SVGIG in the germline V gene (reference sequence). The CDR3 contains 13 residues. CDR3 protein: CAWTKQGGFGYTF. The CDR3 DNA sequence: TGTGCCTGGACTAAACAGGGGGGGTTCGGCTACACCTTC. Using reference TRBV30 and TRBJ1-2 for the parts outside the CDR3, the full variable domain is SQTIHQWPATLVQPVGSPLSLECTVEGTSNPNLYWYRQAAGRGLQLLFYSVGIGQISSEVPQNLSASRPQDRQFILSSKKLLLSDSGFYLCAWTKQGGFGYTFGSGTRLTVV.

This sequence joins TRBV10-1 and TRBJ2-1, with 7 bases identical to TRBD2. Germline CDR1 is WNHNN and CDR2 is SYGVQD (reference sequence). This CDR3 has 13 residues. J lost 7 bases, V lost 7 bases, and 7 bases had no gene match. CDR3 region: CASMGGNLNEQFF. CDR3 nucleotide sequence: TGCGCCAGCATGGGGGGGAACCTGAATGAGCAGTTCTTC.

In this sample, this clone turned up a few times. The V and J genes are TRBV19 and TRBJ2-7, with 10 bases matching TRBD2. The ends lost 1 base at V and 7 bases at J; junction bases unmatched: 16. The CDR3 spans 18 residues. Germline V lookup: CDR1 LNHDA, CDR2 SQIVND (reference sequence). The CDR3 sequence is CASSIGPLSTSGLLEQYF. CDR3 nucleotide sequence: TGTGCCAGTAGTATAGGCCCTCTCTCGACTAGCGGGCTGCTTGAGCAGTACTTC. Using reference TRBV19 and TRBJ2-7 for the parts outside the CDR3, the full variable domain is DGGITQSPKYLFRKEGQNVTLSCEQNLNHDAMYWYRQDPGQGLRLIYYSQIVNDFQKGDIAEGYSVSREKKESFPLTVTSAQKNPTAFYLCASSIGPLSTSGLLEQYFGPGTRLTVT.

CDR3 DNA: TGTGCCAGTACCCCATATAGGGAGGTCTACGAGCAGTACTTC. It is translated as CASTPYREVYEQYF. V is TRBV19 and J is TRBJ2-7, with D possibly being TRBD2 (6 bases). The CDR3 loop spans 14 amino acids. V was pared by 7 bases and J by 3 bases, with 16 bases between. Per the germline V gene, CDR1 is LNHDA and CDR2 is SQIVND (reference sequence).

The rearrangement joins TRBV4-1 to TRBJ1-1; 7 positions agree with TRBD1. Trimming took 3 bases from V and 5 from J; bases not matched to a gene: 15. Germline-derived CDR1 and CDR2 are MGHRA and YSYEKL. The CDR3 spans 17 residues. This CDR3 reads CASSQPLRGPRGTEAFF. The CDR3 nucleotides are TGCGCCAGCAGCCAGCCACTTAGGGGGCCCCGTGGGACTGAAGCTTTCTTT.

The rearrangement uses TRBV5-6 and TRBJ1-4; 7 bases line up with TRBD1. The CDR3 runs to 15 residues. CDR1 is SGHDT and CDR2 is YYEEEE in the germline V gene. Trimming at V came to 3 bases and at J to 8 bases, leaving 10 bases not matched to a gene. Here the CDR3 reads CASSSRQGPSEKLFF. The CDR3 DNA is TGTGCCAGCAGCTCTCGACAGGGACCGTCAGAAAAACTGTTTTTT.

The V gene is TRBV7-2, the J gene TRBJ1-5; a weak D match, TRBD1 (6 bases). Germline V gene data show CDR1 as SGHTA and CDR2 as FQGNSA. The V end was cut by 1 base, the J end by 6 bases, with 10 bases between. This CDR3 has 14 amino acids. CDR3 sequence: CASSLDRGAQPQHF. In DNA form, the CDR3 reads TGTGCCAGCAGCTTAGATCGGGGGGCTCAGCCCCAGCATTTT.

This chain connects TRBV20-1 to TRBJ1-2; the D is unclear. Trimming left V 3 bases short and J 8 bases short, with 10 bases between. CDR3 size: 11 residues. Germline CDR1 DFQATT, CDR2 SNEGSKA (reference sequence). CDR3 sequence: CSASRFRGYTF. The CDR3 region has the DNA TGCAGTGCTAGCCGGTTTCGGGGCTACACCTTC.

The chain links TRBV10-1 to TRBJ2-1, with 12 nucleotides matching TRBD2. From germline, CDR1 is WNHNN and CDR2 SYGVQD (reference sequence). V gave up 2 bases and J gave up 13 bases; unmatched junction bases: 9. This CDR3 is built from 15 residues. The CDR3 coding sequence is TGCGCCAGCAGTGAGACACGGACTAGCGGGAAAACCCAGTTCTTC. As protein: CASSETRTSGKTQFF.

This clone was counted only a few times. The chain links TRBV11-3 to TRBJ2-3; a possible D gene is TRBD2 (5 bases). Germline CDR1 is SGHNT and CDR2 is YENEEA. The V gene lost 5 bases and the J gene lost 4 bases, with 13 bases spanning the gap. The CDR3 spans 14 residues. CDR3 nucleotides: TGTGCCAGCAGCCCAACGAGGGCCTCAGATACGCAGTATTTT. Amino acids: CASSPTRASDTQYF.

The CDR3 region is CASSLGGAGGGSYNEQFF. CDR3 nucleotide sequence: TGTGCCAGCAGCTTAGGTGGGGCGGGGGGGGGCTCCTACAATGAGCAGTTCTTC. This chain connects TRBV28 to TRBJ2-1; TRBD2 matches at 9 bases. V lost 6 bases, J lost 0 bases, and 12 bases stayed unmatched. Germline loops: CDR1 MDHEN, CDR2 SYDVKM. This CDR3 is built from 18 residues.

The V and J genes are TRBV13 and TRBJ1-1; a weak D match, TRBD1 (5 bases). The CDR3 is 15 residues long. V was shortened by 5 bases and J by 0 bases, with 13 bases between the two germline ends. Germline CDR1 is PRHDT and CDR2 is FYEKMQ (reference sequence). The CDR3: CASSHDRLMNTEAFF. The CDR3 bases are TGTGCCAGCAGCCATGACAGATTAATGAACACTGAAGCTTTCTTT.

The rearrangement joins TRBV7-3 to TRBJ1-1; D might be TRBD1 (6 bases). CDR1 is SGHTA and CDR2 is FQGTGA in the germline V gene. V was pared by 5 bases and J by 4 bases, with 17 bases between. This CDR3 contains 15 residues. CDR3 sequence: CASSPTRGGSTEAFF. In DNA form, the CDR3 reads TGTGCCAGCAGCCCCACGCGCGGGGGCAGCACTGAAGCTTTCTTT.

The chain links TRBV19 to TRBJ1-5; D not resolved. The germline V gene encodes CDR1 LNHDA and CDR2 SQIVND (reference sequence). This CDR3 spans 16 amino acids. Trimming stripped 7 bases from V and 2 bases from J, with 18 bases between. The CDR3 sequence is CASTPGLYGGNQPQHF. The CDR3 nucleotides read TGTGCCAGTACTCCCGGACTATATGGGGGCAATCAGCCCCAGCATTTT.

To note about this clone: At one boundary the junction diverges from the germline segment, which might be a read error. This chain links TRBV7-9 with TRBJ2-1, with 11 bases aligning to TRBD1. CDR3 length: 16 residues. The germline V gene encodes CDR1 SEHNR and CDR2 FQNEAQ (reference sequence). Here the CDR3 reads CSSSSPGTGGDNEQFF. DNA for the CDR3: TGTTCCAGCAGCTCTCCCGGGACAGGGGGGGACAATGAGCAGTTCTTC.

The rearrangement links TRBV29-1 to TRBJ2-3; a possible D gene is TRBD2 (6 bases). Germline V gives CDR1 SQVTM, CDR2 ANQGSEA. Trimming removed 8 bases at V and 6 bases at J, with 18 bases between. The CDR3 has 13 residues. CDR3 in DNA: TGCAGCTGCCTCGGGAGTAACACTGATACGCAGTATTTT. It codes for CSCLGSNTDTQYF.

V usage is TRBV10-1 and J usage is TRBJ1-4; the match to TRBD1 covers 8 bases. Germline loops: CDR1 WNHNN, CDR2 SYGVQD (reference sequence). The CDR3 extends over 14 amino acids. The junction had 7 bases not matched to a gene; V was cut back by 9 bases and J by 4 bases. This CDR3 is CASPRTGINEKLFF. The CDR3, as DNA: TGCGCCAGTCCCCGGACAGGGATTAATGAAAAACTGTTTTTT.

The V gene is TRBV11-2, the J gene TRBJ2-7, with 9 bases matching TRBD2. In germline, CDR1 is SGHAT, CDR2 FQNNGV. With V trimmed by 4 bases and J by 3 bases, 4 bases remained unmatched. There are 14 residues in the CDR3. The CDR3 loop reads CASSSSSGIYEQYF. CDR3 sequence (DNA): TGTGCCAGCAGCTCCTCTAGCGGGATCTACGAGCAGTACTTC.

The rearrangement links TRBV30 to TRBJ2-1; possible D gene TRBD2, 5 bases. The length of the CDR3 is 12 residues. CDR1 and CDR2 from the germline V gene are GTSNPN and SVGIG (reference sequence). Deletions cut 3 bases from V and 9 bases from J, with 12 bases between. CDR3 amino acids: CAWSWGDSEQFF. CDR3 DNA sequence: TGTGCCTGGAGCTGGGGAGATTCTGAGCAGTTCTTC.

The count of this clone is one. Other DNA sequences in the sample encode the same CDR3. This chain uses TRBV6-1 with TRBJ1-1; D not certain. The germline CDR1 and CDR2 sequences are MNHNS and SASEGT. V shed 2 bases and J shed 1 base, with 5 bases lying between them. This CDR3 is 13 amino acids long. CDR3 protein: CASSERENTEAFF. The DNA for the CDR3 is TGTGCCAGCAGTGAACGGGAGAACACTGAAGCTTTCTTT.

V is TRBV10-1 and J is TRBJ2-2, with a possible D match to TRBD1 (5 bases). This CDR3 spans 13 amino acids. Germline-derived CDR1 and CDR2 are WNHNN and SYGVQD (reference sequence). V lost 2 bases and J 6 bases, leaving 7 bases between the germline ends. The CDR3: CASSERQSGELFF. The CDR3 DNA reads as TGCGCCAGCAGTGAGCGACAGTCCGGGGAGCTGTTTTTT.

The rearrangement joins TRBV5-8 to TRBJ1-5; possibly TRBD1 for D (5 bases). The CDR3 totals 15 residues. Germline CDR1 reads SGHTS; CDR2 reads YDEGEE. V was shortened by 0 bases and J by 3 bases, with 10 bases between the two germline ends. For the CDR3, the DNA is TGTGCCAGCAGCTTGGAACCCAGGGTCAATCAGCCCCAGCATTTT. Its protein is CASSLEPRVNQPQHF.

The chain employs TRBV5-1 and TRBJ2-3; 10 bases agree with TRBD1. The V gene's germline CDR1 is SGHRS and CDR2 YFSETQ. Trimming took 4 bases from V and 2 from J; bases not matched to a gene: 10. The CDR3 has 17 residues. CDR3 region: CASSMGQGTVDTDTQYF. CDR3 DNA sequence: TGCGCCAGCAGCATGGGACAGGGGACGGTTGACACAGATACGCAGTATTTT.

The chain employs TRBV7-9 and TRBJ2-1; TRBD2 matches at 7 bases. CDR3 length: 18 residues. J gave up 0 bases and V 5 bases, and 13 bases lay outside the gene matches. Germline lookup yields CDR1 SEHNR and CDR2 FQNEAQ (reference sequence). CDR3 sequence reads: CASSARPSGVSSYNEQFF. The CDR3 DNA sequence: TGTGCCAGCAGCGCACGACCTAGCGGAGTCAGCTCCTACAATGAGCAGTTCTTC.

This clone was observed once. V and J are TRBV9 and TRBJ2-3; D is perhaps TRBD2 (7 bases). V was pared by 3 bases and J by 3 bases, with 20 bases between. The germline V gene has CDR1 SGDLS and CDR2 YYNGEE. The CDR3 loop spans 17 amino acids. CDR3: CASSDSYREGRTDTQYF. In DNA, the CDR3 is TGTGCCAGCAGCGATTCATACAGGGAGGGAAGGACAGATACGCAGTATTTT. Filled out from reference TRBV9 and TRBJ2-3, the complete variable domain reads DSGVTQTPKHLITATGQRVTLRCSPRSGDLSVYWYQQSLDQGLQFLIQYYNGEERAKGNILERFSAQQFPDLHSELNLSSLELGDSALYFCASSDSYREGRTDTQYFGPGTRLTVL.

This rearrangement joins TRBV28 to TRBJ1-2; unclear D gene. The CDR3 runs to 14 residues. With 6 bases removed from V and 4 bases from J, the gap between germline ends came to 15 bases. Germline V CDR1 and CDR2: MDHEN, SYDVKM. CDR3 loop: CASSLPGSVYGYTF. CDR3 sequence (DNA): TGTGCCAGCAGCCTCCCGGGAAGCGTCTATGGCTACACCTTC.

The chain has TRBV7-3 and TRBJ1-4, with D perhaps TRBD1 (6 bases). The germline gives CDR1 SGHTA, CDR2 FQGTGA. The CDR3 is 16 residues long. V was shortened by 1 base and J by 2 bases, with 11 bases between the two germline ends. CDR3 amino acids: CASSLNGRGTNEKLFF. The CDR3 nucleotides are TGTGCCAGCAGCTTAAACGGGAGGGGGACTAATGAAAAACTGTTTTTT.

The genes are TRBV19 and TRBJ2-1, with 12 positions matching TRBD2. Losses at the gene ends were 5 bases for V and 6 bases for J; bases not matched to a gene: 8. This CDR3 is built from 16 residues. The V gene's germline CDR1 is LNHDA and CDR2 SQIVND (reference sequence). CDR3 nucleotides: TGTGCCAGTAGTGTACGGACTAGCGGGATGTTCAATGAGCAGTTCTTC. This gives the protein CASSVRTSGMFNEQFF.

The chain recombines TRBV6-1 with TRBJ1-1; D gene uncertain. CDR3 length: 13 amino acids. Looked up from germline, CDR1 is MNHNS and CDR2 is SASEGT. The V end was cut by 3 bases, the J end by 2 bases, with 7 bases between. The DNA of the CDR3 is TGTGCCAGCAGTGACAGGCGTAACACTGAAGCTTTCTTT. This sequence encodes CASSDRRNTEAFF.